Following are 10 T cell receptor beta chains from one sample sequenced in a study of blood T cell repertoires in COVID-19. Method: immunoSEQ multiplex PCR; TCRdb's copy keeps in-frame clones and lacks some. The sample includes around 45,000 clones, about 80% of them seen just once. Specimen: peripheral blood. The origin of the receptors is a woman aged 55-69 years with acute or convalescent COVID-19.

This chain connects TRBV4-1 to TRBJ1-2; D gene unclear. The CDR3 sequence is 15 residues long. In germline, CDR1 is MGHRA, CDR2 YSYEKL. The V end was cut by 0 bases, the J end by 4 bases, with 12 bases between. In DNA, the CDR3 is TGCGCCAGCAGCCAAGATCGCCATCCCAGCTATGGCTACACCTTC. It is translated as CASSQDRHPSYGYTF.

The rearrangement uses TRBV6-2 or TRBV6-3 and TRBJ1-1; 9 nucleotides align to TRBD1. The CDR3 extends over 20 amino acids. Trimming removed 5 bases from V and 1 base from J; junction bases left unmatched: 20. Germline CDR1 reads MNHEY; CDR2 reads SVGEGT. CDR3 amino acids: CASSLPTPQLPGQGNTEAFF. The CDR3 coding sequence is TGTGCCAGCAGTCTACCCACGCCACAATTACCGGGACAGGGGAACACTGAAGCTTTCTTT.

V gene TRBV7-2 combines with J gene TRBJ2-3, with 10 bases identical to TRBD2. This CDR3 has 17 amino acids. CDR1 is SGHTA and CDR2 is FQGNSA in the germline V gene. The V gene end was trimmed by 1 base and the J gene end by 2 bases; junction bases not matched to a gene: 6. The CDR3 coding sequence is TGTGCCAGCAGCTTAGTAGGAGCGGGGGGGATCACAGATACGCAGTATTTT. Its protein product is CASSLVGAGGITDTQYF. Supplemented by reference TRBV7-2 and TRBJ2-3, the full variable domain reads GAGVSQSPSNKVTEKGKDVELRCDPISGHTALYWYRQSLGQGLEFLIYFQGNSAPDKSGLPSDRFSAERTGGSVSTLTIQRTQQEDSAVYLCASSLVGAGGITDTQYFGPGTRLTVL.

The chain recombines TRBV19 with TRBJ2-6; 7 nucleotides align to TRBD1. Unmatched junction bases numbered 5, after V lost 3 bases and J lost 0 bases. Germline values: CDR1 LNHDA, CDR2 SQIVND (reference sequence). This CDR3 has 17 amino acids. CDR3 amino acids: CASSIWDSLSGANVLTF. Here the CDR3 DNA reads TGTGCCAGTAGTATTTGGGACAGCCTCTCTGGGGCCAACGTCCTGACTTTC.

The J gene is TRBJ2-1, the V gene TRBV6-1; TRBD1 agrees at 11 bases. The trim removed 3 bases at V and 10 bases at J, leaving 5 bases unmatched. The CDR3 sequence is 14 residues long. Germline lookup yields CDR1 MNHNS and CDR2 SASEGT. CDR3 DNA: TGTGCCAGCAGTGAGGGACAGGGGGTTGGAGAGCAGTTCTTC. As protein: CASSEGQGVGEQFF.

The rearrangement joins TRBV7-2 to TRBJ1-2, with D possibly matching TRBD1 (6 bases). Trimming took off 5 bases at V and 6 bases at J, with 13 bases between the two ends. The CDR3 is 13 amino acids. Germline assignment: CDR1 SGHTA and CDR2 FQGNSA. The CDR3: CASSTQGRHGYTF. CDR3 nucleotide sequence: TGTGCCAGCAGCACCCAGGGGCGGCATGGCTACACCTTC.

CDR3 in amino acids: CASRDRGRTDTQYF. For the CDR3, the DNA is TGTGCCAGCAGGGACAGGGGGCGAACAGATACGCAGTATTTT. V is TRBV6-5 and J is TRBJ2-3, with 11 bases fitting TRBD1. CDR3 length: 14 amino acids. The V and J ends lost 6 bases and 3 bases, in that order; junction bases with no gene match: 2. Germline lookup yields CDR1 MNHEY and CDR2 SVGAGI.

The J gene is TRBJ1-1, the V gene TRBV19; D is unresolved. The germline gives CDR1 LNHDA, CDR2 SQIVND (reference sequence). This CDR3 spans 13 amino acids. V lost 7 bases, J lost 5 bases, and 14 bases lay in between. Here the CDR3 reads CASKFEGRTEAFF. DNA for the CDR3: TGTGCCAGTAAGTTTGAGGGTCGGACTGAAGCTTTCTTT.

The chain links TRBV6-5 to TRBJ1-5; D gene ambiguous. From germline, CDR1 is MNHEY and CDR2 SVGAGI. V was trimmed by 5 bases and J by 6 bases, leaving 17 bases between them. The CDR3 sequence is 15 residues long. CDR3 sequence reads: CASSPKSGTGQPQHF. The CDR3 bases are TGTGCCAGCAGTCCAAAATCCGGTACGGGTCAGCCCCAGCATTTT.

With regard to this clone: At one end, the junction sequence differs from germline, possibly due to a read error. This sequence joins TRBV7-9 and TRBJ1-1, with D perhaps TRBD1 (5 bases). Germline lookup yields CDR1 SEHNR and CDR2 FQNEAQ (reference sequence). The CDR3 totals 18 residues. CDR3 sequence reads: CASSLGPSGGGPNTEAFF. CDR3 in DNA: TGTGCCAGCAGTTTAGGCCCTTCCGGGGGGGGACCGAACACTGAAGCTTTCTTT.